The present TCR beta chain was sequenced within a study of CD8+CD57+ T cells in acquired aplastic anemia. It was genomic DNA that served as the template for profiling TCR beta VDJ and CDR3. One entry per CDR3 protein, called by TCRdb with MiXCR from the reads. Of about half a million distinct CDR3 sequences listed, approximately 33% were seen once; the top ten hold under 0.95%. By flow cytometry, patients selected for sequencing had shown an expansion of CD8+CD57+ cells. The germline CDR1 and CDR2 sequences are SNHLY and FYNNEI. The CDR3 has 14 amino acids. V lost 5 bases, J lost 5 bases, and 13 bases lay in between.

Sequenced input: sorted CD4+, CD8+, or CD8+CD57+ T cells (not recorded which) from PBMCs. This clonotype originated in a human donor with aplastic anemia. The genes are TRBV2 and TRBJ1-5; TRBD1 might be the D (6 bases). CDR3 in amino acids: CASSYSGGHQPQHF. The CDR3 region has the DNA TGTGCCAGCAGTTATTCCGGGGGGCATCAGCCCCAGCATTTT.